These 14 T cell receptor beta chains were sequenced from one sample in a study of blood T cell repertoires in COVID-19. TCRdb's copy holds only in-frame clones and misses some; the assay was immunoSEQ multiplex PCR. This table has approximately 90,000 clones, around 88% appearing once. Sequenced material: peripheral blood. The receptors were gathered from an elderly man with active or convalescent COVID-19.

The V gene is TRBV4-3, the J gene TRBJ2-7; tentatively, D is TRBD1 (6 bases). Trimming pared 1 base from V and 3 bases from J, leaving 7 bases between. The CDR3 is made up of 13 amino acids. The germline V gene has CDR1 LGHNA and CDR2 YSLEER. The CDR3 here is CASSQAQGYEQYF. CDR3 DNA: TGCGCCAGCAGCCAAGCACAGGGCTACGAGCAGTACTTC.

The rearrangement uses TRBV5-5 and TRBJ1-5; D may be TRBD1 (6 bases). With 0 bases removed from V and 7 bases from J, the gap between germline ends came to 14 bases. Looked up from germline, CDR1 is SGHKS and CDR2 is YYEKEE (reference sequence). CDR3 length: 15 amino acids. This CDR3 is CASSLAGAVQQPQHF. DNA for the CDR3: TGTGCCAGCAGCTTGGCAGGGGCAGTTCAACAGCCCCAGCATTTT.

This clone was counted once. The chain uses TRBV27 and TRBJ2-1; D unclear. Trimming left V 8 bases short and J 8 bases short, with 13 bases between. The germline gives CDR1 MNHEY, CDR2 SMNVEV (reference sequence). The CDR3 sequence is 12 residues long. CDR3: CASPSSPDEQFF. CDR3 nucleotides: TGTGCCAGCCCTTCTAGTCCCGATGAGCAGTTCTTC.

This clone was recorded a few times. Written as DNA, the CDR3 is TGTGCCAGTAGTACCAGTGGGGCCGAGTCCCAGCCCCAGCATTTT. This sequence encodes CASSTSGAESQPQHF. The chain combines TRBV19 with TRBJ1-5; TRBD1 might be the D (5 bases). The CDR3 contains 15 residues. Trimming took off 4 bases at V and 7 bases at J, with 17 bases between the two ends. CDR1 and CDR2 from the germline V gene are LNHDA and SQIVND (reference sequence). Using reference TRBV19 and TRBJ1-5 for the parts outside the CDR3, the full variable domain is DGGITQSPKYLFRKEGQNVTLSCEQNLNHDAMYWYRQDPGQGLRLIYYSQIVNDFQKGDIAEGYSVSREKKESFPLTVTSAQKNPTAFYLCASSTSGAESQPQHFGDGTRLSIL.

The chain has TRBV5-1 and TRBJ1-1; tentatively, D is TRBD1 (6 bases). Germline assignment: CDR1 SGHRS and CDR2 YFSETQ. V lost 0 bases, J lost 0 bases, and 15 bases lay in between. The CDR3 is 17 amino acids. CDR3 in amino acids: CASSLAPGHRVNTEAFF. CDR3 bases: TGCGCCAGCAGCTTGGCCCCGGGACATCGCGTGAACACTGAAGCTTTCTTT.

The rearrangement uses TRBV7-2 and TRBJ2-5; 8 nucleotides match TRBD1. The CDR3 consists of 16 residues. Germline trimming cut 2 bases from V and 2 bases from J; bases unmatched to any gene: 7. Germline V gene data show CDR1 as SGHTA and CDR2 as FQGNSA. CDR3 protein: CASSLTGTGQQETQYF. The CDR3 DNA is TGTGCCAGCAGCTTAACGGGGACAGGCCAACAAGAGACCCAGTACTTC.

The chain employs TRBV19 and TRBJ2-1; the D gene is possibly TRBD2 (6 bases). Trimming stripped 6 bases from V and 2 bases from J, with 11 bases between. Germline V CDR1 and CDR2: LNHDA, SQIVND (reference sequence). CDR3 length equals 14 residues. The CDR3, as DNA: TGTGCCAGTAGGGAGGGTGGGGCCTACAATGAGCAGTTCTTC. Translating it yields CASREGGAYNEQFF. The full variable domain, its missing parts supplied by reference TRBV19 and TRBJ2-1, is DGGITQSPKYLFRKEGQNVTLSCEQNLNHDAMYWYRQDPGQGLRLIYYSQIVNDFQKGDIAEGYSVSREKKESFPLTVTSAQKNPTAFYLCASREGGAYNEQFFGPGTRLTVL.

The rearrangement joins TRBV7-9 to TRBJ2-3; D is unclear. This CDR3 is built from 13 residues. Germline assignment: CDR1 SEHNR and CDR2 FQNEAQ (reference sequence). V gave up 5 bases and J gave up 0 bases, with 6 bases separating them. CDR3 sequence: CASSKSSTDTQYF. The CDR3 DNA reads as TGTGCCAGCAGCAAGAGTAGCACAGATACGCAGTATTTT.

The CDR3: CASSFIQGEAFF. In DNA, the CDR3 is TGTGCCAGCAGCTTTATACAGGGGGAAGCTTTCTTT. V gene TRBV5-4 combines with J gene TRBJ1-1; 7 bases agree with TRBD1. Looked up from germline, CDR1 is SGHNT and CDR2 is YYREEE (reference sequence). CDR3 size: 12 residues. V lost 2 bases to trimming and J lost 8 bases; unmatched junction nucleotides: 3.

This clone turned up a few times. The chain recombines TRBV28 with TRBJ1-5; TRBD1 agrees at 7 bases. In germline, CDR1 is MDHEN, CDR2 SYDVKM. The CDR3 length is 15 residues. J gave up 4 bases and V 6 bases, and 9 bases lay outside the gene matches. The CDR3 sequence is CASSPPGQRNQPQHF. The CDR3 DNA reads TGTGCCAGCAGCCCTCCGGGACAGAGAAATCAGCCCCAGCATTTT.

The V and J genes are TRBV7-9 and TRBJ2-1, with 10 nucleotides matching TRBD2. Germline CDR1 is SEHNR and CDR2 is FQNEAQ (reference sequence). J lost 8 bases, V lost 5 bases, and 9 bases had no gene match. The CDR3 is made up of 15 amino acids. CDR3 nucleotide sequence: TGTGCCAGCAGCCGATGGGGACTAGCGTTCCATGAGCAGTTCTTC. This sequence encodes CASSRWGLAFHEQFF.

The V and J genes are TRBV2 and TRBJ2-3; 7 positions match TRBD1. CDR1 and CDR2 from the germline V gene are SNHLY and FYNNEI. This CDR3 has 12 amino acids. V lost 6 bases to trimming and J lost 9 bases; unmatched junction nucleotides: 6. CDR3 DNA: TGTGCCAGCAGCGCCGGACAGGCGACGCAGTATTTT. Encoded protein: CASSAGQATQYF.

The CDR3 is CASSLAGRLSYGYTF. The DNA of the CDR3 is TGTGCCAGCAGCTTGGCTGGCAGGTTGAGCTATGGCTACACCTTC. This chain uses TRBV5-5 with TRBJ1-2; unclear D gene. The CDR3 spans 15 residues. Per the germline V gene, CDR1 is SGHKS and CDR2 is YYEKEE (reference sequence). V gave up 0 bases and J gave up 4 bases, with 13 bases separating them.

The genes are TRBV9 and TRBJ2-7, with D possibly TRBD2 on 6 matching bases. From germline, CDR1 is SGDLS and CDR2 YYNGEE. The CDR3 consists of 13 residues. The V end lost 0 bases, the J end lost 7 bases, and 11 bases lay between the germline ends. The CDR3 region has the DNA TGTGCCAGCAGCGTAGACGGGAGTAGAGAGCAGTACTTC. Protein: CASSVDGSREQYF.